This passage covers 28 T cell receptor beta chains from one sample sequenced in a study of cytomegalovirus exposure and HLA in healthy donors. Primers included in the PCR were 60 Vbeta and 13 Jbeta primers. Here immunoSEQ multiplex PCR was the method, and the copy in TCRdb shows in-frame clones only, minus some. The top ten hold 1% of the sample, which has about 180,000 clones, 85% seen once. The sequencing input was PBMCs. Receptors were obtained from a boy aged 2 to 10 in good health and CMV-seronegative.

A few counts support this clone. The DNA for the CDR3 is TGTGCCAGCAGCTGGAGTAAGGGACTAGCGGAGCAGTACGTC. It is translated as CASSWSKGLAEQYV. The rearrangement uses TRBV5-8 and TRBJ2-7, with 10 nucleotides matching TRBD2. The trim removed 3 bases at V and 7 bases at J, leaving 7 bases unmatched. Looked up from germline, CDR1 is SGHTS and CDR2 is YDEGEE. The CDR3 contains 14 residues.

The chain combines TRBV19 with TRBJ1-4, with 8 bases aligning to TRBD1. Trimming at V came to 8 bases and at J to 8 bases, leaving 7 bases not matched to a gene. Per germline, CDR1 LNHDA and CDR2 SQIVND (reference sequence). The CDR3 loop spans 13 amino acids. CDR3 in DNA: TGTGCCAGTGGGAGAGGACAGGGAGAAAAACTGTTTTTT. As protein: CASGRGQGEKLFF.

The gene calls are TRBV11-1 and TRBJ2-7, with TRBD2 matching over 7 bases. CDR3 length equals 16 residues. Trimming cost V 5 bases and J 0 bases; bases outside gene matches: 10. CDR1 and CDR2 (germline): SGHAT, FQDESV (reference sequence). The CDR3: CASSPGRGGSSYEQYF. The CDR3 nucleotides read TGTGCCAGCAGCCCGGGGCGGGGAGGGAGCTCCTACGAGCAGTACTTC.

The V and J genes are TRBV5-3 and TRBJ2-3; TRBD2 matches at 8 bases. TRBV5-3 is an open reading frame whose function is uncertain. The CDR3 consists of 16 residues. The J segment lost 0 bases and the V segment lost 4 bases, leaving 7 bases of the junction unmatched. CDR3 nucleotides: TGTGCCAGAAGCCCGGATAGCGGGGCTAGCACAGATACGCAGTATTTT. Its protein is CARSPDSGASTDTQYF.

This chain connects TRBV16 to TRBJ2-4; TRBD2 agrees at 8 bases. With V trimmed by 7 bases and J by 5 bases, 10 bases remained unmatched. The CDR3 contains 15 residues. Germline assignment: CDR1 KGHSY and CDR2 FQNENV. This CDR3 is CASTKRGGVENIQYF. The CDR3, as DNA: TGTGCCAGCACCAAACGGGGGGGTGTCGAAAACATTCAGTACTTC.

Concerning this clone: Other DNA sequences of this sample code for an identical CDR3. The genes are TRBV5-6 and TRBJ2-7; possibly TRBD1 for D (5 bases). The V and J ends lost 0 bases and 1 base respectively, with 5 bases between them. The CDR3 has 13 amino acids. In germline, CDR1 is SGHDT, CDR2 YYEEEE. The CDR3 DNA reads as TGTGCCAGCAGCTTGGGACAGTCCTACGAGCAGTACTTC. Translation gives CASSLGQSYEQYF.

The chain combines TRBV4-2 with TRBJ2-7; 9 bases match TRBD2. Germline CDR1 is LGHNA and CDR2 is YNFKEQ. V lost 4 bases and J lost 3; bases outside the gene matches: 10. The CDR3 has 16 residues. CDR3 in DNA: TGTGCCAGCAGCCCTCTTGACGGTAGCGGGAGCTACGAGCAGTACTTC. Its translation: CASSPLDGSGSYEQYF.

CDR3 amino acids: CASSPQGANTGELFF. The CDR3 coding sequence is TGTGCCAGCAGCCCCCAGGGGGCGAACACCGGGGAGCTGTTTTTT. This rearrangement joins TRBV7-6 to TRBJ2-2; 7 bases align to TRBD1. Germline-derived CDR1 and CDR2 are SGHVS and FNYEAQ. V shed 5 bases, J shed 0 bases, and the junction held 3 bases outside the gene matches. The CDR3 consists of 15 residues. Full variable domain (missing parts from reference TRBV7-6 and TRBJ2-2): GAGVSQSPRYKVTKRGQDVALRCDPISGHVSLYWYRQALGQGPEFLTYFNYEAQQDKSGLPNDRFSAERPEGSISTLTIQRTEQRDSAMYRCASSPQGANTGELFFGEGSRLTVL.

This rearrangement joins TRBV11-2 to TRBJ2-1; D is uncertain. This CDR3 spans 16 amino acids. Per germline, CDR1 SGHAT and CDR2 FQNNGV. V lost 0 bases and J 5 bases, leaving 14 bases between the germline ends. The CDR3 DNA reads as TGTGCCAGCAGCTTAGATGGTCGCGGTGGAGACAATGAGCAGTTCTTC. It is translated as CASSLDGRGGDNEQFF.

This chain links TRBV27 with TRBJ1-2; D remains ambiguous. CDR3 size: 13 residues. V lost 2 bases to trimming and J lost 6 bases, with 10 bases between them. Germline V gene sequence: CDR1 MNHEY, CDR2 SMNVEV (reference sequence). CDR3 coding DNA: TGTGCCAGCAGTTTAGAGGGAACCCATGGCTACACCTTC. It yields the protein CASSLEGTHGYTF.

V gene TRBV11-1 combines with J gene TRBJ2-7; tentative D call: TRBD1 (6 bases). CDR3 length equals 14 residues. The V and J ends lost 0 bases and 3 bases respectively, with 9 bases between them. The germline V gene encodes CDR1 SGHAT and CDR2 FQDESV (reference sequence). CDR3 DNA: TGTGCCAGCAGCTTAGCGGGGGCGCACTACGAGCAGTACGTC. This codes for CASSLAGAHYEQYV.

This clone has a handful of counts. The rearrangement links TRBV18 to TRBJ2-1, with D perhaps TRBD1 (5 bases). The V gene's germline CDR1 is KGHSH and CDR2 LQKENI. Deletions cut 2 bases from V and 8 bases from J, with 16 bases between. This CDR3 is built from 15 residues. The CDR3 region is CASSPGRLGADEQFF. In nucleotides, the CDR3 is TGTGCCAGCTCACCAGGACGTTTAGGGGCGGATGAGCAGTTCTTC.

CDR3 sequence (DNA): TGTGCCATCAGTGAGTCGGGGGGGGCGAGCAATCAGCCCCAGCATTTT. Encoded protein: CAISESGGASNQPQHF. The chain combines TRBV10-3 with TRBJ1-5, with D perhaps TRBD1 (6 bases). This CDR3 contains 16 residues. The germline gives CDR1 ENHRY, CDR2 SYGVKD. The V and J ends lost 0 bases and 1 base respectively, with 10 bases between them.

CDR3: CASSSPGQGSPEQYF. The CDR3 DNA sequence: TGTGCCAGCAGTTCACCGGGACAGGGTAGCCCCGAGCAGTACTTC. The gene calls are TRBV27 and TRBJ2-7; TRBD1 aligns across 9 bases. The CDR3 loop spans 15 amino acids. V lost 4 bases to trimming and J lost 6 bases; unmatched junction nucleotides: 10. From germline, CDR1 is MNHEY and CDR2 SMNVEV (reference sequence).

The chain carries TRBV5-1 and TRBJ1-4, with TRBD1 identical over 8 bases. Looked up from germline, CDR1 is SGHRS and CDR2 is YFSETQ. The V segment lost 4 bases and the J segment 8 bases; nucleotides outside the gene matches: 7. The length of the CDR3 is 14 residues. CDR3 protein: CASSPDRGGEKLFF. CDR3 DNA sequence: TGCGCCAGCAGCCCCGACAGGGGAGGAGAAAAACTGTTTTTT.

The chain uses TRBV5-1 and TRBJ2-3, with TRBD2 matching over 12 bases. The CDR3 is 18 amino acids. The germline V gene encodes CDR1 SGHRS and CDR2 YFSETQ. V was pared by 4 bases and J by 2 bases, with 11 bases of the junction left unmatched. The CDR3 bases are TGCGCCAGCAGCCCGAGCGGACTAGCGGGGAGGTACACAGATACGCAGTATTTT. Translating gives CASSPSGLAGRYTDTQYF. Full variable domain (rest looked up from reference TRBV5-1 and TRBJ2-3): KAGVTQTPRYLIKTRGQQVTLSCSPISGHRSVSWYQQTPGQGLQFLFEYFSETQRNKGNFPGRFSGRQFSNSRSEMNVSTLELGDSALYLCASSPSGLAGRYTDTQYFGPGTRLTVL.

The chain has TRBV5-6 and TRBJ2-3, with D possibly being TRBD1 (6 bases). V was pared by 4 bases and J by 1 base, with 13 bases between. This CDR3 comprises 15 residues. The germline gives CDR1 SGHDT, CDR2 YYEEEE. CDR3 in DNA: TGTGCCAGCAGCCCTAGGACAGTAGGCACAGATACGCAGTATTTT. Its translation: CASSPRTVGTDTQYF.

The chain carries TRBV5-1 and TRBJ2-1; 7 bases match TRBD1. The junction had 6 bases not matched to a gene; V was cut back by 0 bases and J by 6 bases. The CDR3 length is 15 residues. Germline CDR1 and CDR2: SGHRS and YFSETQ. CDR3 sequence reads: CASSLAPGQINEQFF. As DNA, the CDR3 is TGCGCCAGCAGCTTGGCCCCGGGACAGATCAATGAGCAGTTCTTC.

This chain uses TRBV7-8 with TRBJ1-1; perhaps TRBD1 as D (5 bases). Trimming took off 6 bases at V and 0 bases at J, with 14 bases between the two ends. CDR3 length: 15 residues. Germline V gene sequence: CDR1 SGHVS, CDR2 FQNEAQ. The CDR3 here is CASRCCGGVNTEAFF. CDR3 in DNA: TGTGCCAGCAGGTGCTGTGGAGGGGTGAACACTGAAGCTTTCTTT.

V usage is TRBV28 and J usage is TRBJ2-7, with 9 bases matching TRBD2. This CDR3 comprises 15 residues. Per the germline V gene, CDR1 is MDHEN and CDR2 is SYDVKM. With 4 bases clipped from V and 7 bases from J, the junction kept 11 bases outside the gene matches. Here the CDR3 DNA reads TGTGCCAGCAGTTGGCGCGGGAGGGCCTCTTGGGAGCAGTACTTC. It translates to CASSWRGRASWEQYF. Variable domain in full (rest from reference TRBV28 and TRBJ2-7): DVKVTQSSRYLVKRTGEKVFLECVQDMDHENMFWYRQDPGLGLRLIYFSYDVKMKEKGDIPEGYSVSREKKERFSLILESASTNQTSMYLCASSWRGRASWEQYFGPGTRLTVT.

J is TRBJ2-6 and V is TRBV7-2; no definite D call. Germline values: CDR1 SGHTA, CDR2 FQGNSA. This CDR3 has 15 amino acids. V was shortened by 1 base and J by 0 bases, with 4 bases between the two germline ends. CDR3 protein: CASSLDSSGANVLTF. CDR3 in DNA: TGTGCCAGCAGCTTAGACAGCTCTGGGGCCAACGTCCTGACTTTC.

V gene TRBV28 combines with J gene TRBJ1-1; TRBD1 might be the D (5 bases). The ends were cut back, 9 bases at V and 4 bases at J, with 15 bases in the middle. Per germline, CDR1 MDHEN and CDR2 SYDVKM. This CDR3 region has 13 residues. CDR3 DNA: TGTGCCAGTCTCAGGGTGGTGAGCACTGAAGCTTTCTTT. Residues: CASLRVVSTEAFF. Together with reference TRBV28 and TRBJ1-1, the CDR3 gives the full variable domain: DVKVTQSSRYLVKRTGEKVFLECVQDMDHENMFWYRQDPGLGLRLIYFSYDVKMKEKGDIPEGYSVSREKKERFSLILESASTNQTSMYLCASLRVVSTEAFFGQGTRLTVV.

In regard to this clone: The sample has other DNA sequences that encode this CDR3 too. J is TRBJ1-5 and V is TRBV2, with D perhaps TRBD1 (5 bases). The CDR3 loop spans 15 amino acids. From germline, CDR1 is SNHLY and CDR2 FYNNEI. Trimming took 6 bases from V and 3 from J, leaving 15 bases between them. The CDR3 nucleotides read TGTGCCAGCAGGGAATTTCAGGGTTCCAATCAGCCCCAGCATTTT. Protein product: CASREFQGSNQPQHF. Using reference TRBV2 and TRBJ1-5 for the parts outside the CDR3, the full variable domain is EPEVTQTPSHQVTQMGQEVILRCVPISNHLYFYWYRQILGQKVEFLVSFYNNEISEKSEIFDDQFSVERPDGSNFTLKIRSTKLEDSAMYFCASREFQGSNQPQHFGDGTRLSIL.

The chain couples TRBV30 to TRBJ2-1, with TRBD2 matching over 8 bases. Trimming took 0 bases from V and 12 from J; bases not matched to a gene: 10. The germline gives CDR1 GTSNPN, CDR2 SVGIG (reference sequence). The CDR3 loop spans 14 amino acids. The CDR3 reads CAWSVPGAGGGQFF. The CDR3 DNA reads as TGTGCCTGGAGTGTCCCGGGGGCGGGAGGTGGGCAGTTCTTC.

This sequence joins TRBV28 and TRBJ1-4, with a weak D call TRBD1 (5 bases). CDR3 size: 14 residues. V was cut by 6 bases and J by 0 bases, with 8 bases left in between. Germline V gives CDR1 MDHEN, CDR2 SYDVKM. CDR3 sequence reads: CASRSRATNEKLFF. As DNA, the CDR3 is TGTGCCAGCAGAAGCAGGGCAACTAATGAAAAACTGTTTTTT.

V is TRBV18 and J is TRBJ2-3; 7 bases agree with TRBD2. Unmatched junction bases numbered 15, after V lost 3 bases and J lost 6 bases. The CDR3 runs 17 residues. Germline assignment: CDR1 KGHSH and CDR2 LQKENI. The CDR3 sequence is CASSPAYKSGESDTQYF. The CDR3 coding sequence is TGTGCCAGCTCACCCGCGTATAAGAGCGGGGAGTCGGATACGCAGTATTTT.

This clone was recorded a few times. The V call is TRBV5-1, the J call TRBJ1-6; no clear D gene. The length of the CDR3 is 14 residues. V was clipped by 8 bases and J by 5 bases, with 14 bases between them. Germline assignment: CDR1 SGHRS and CDR2 YFSETQ. CDR3 protein: CASNRGVDNSPLHF. Here the CDR3 DNA reads TGCGCCAGTAACCGGGGTGTAGATAATTCACCCCTCCACTTT.

The genes are TRBV19 and TRBJ2-3; D not certain. Per germline, CDR1 LNHDA and CDR2 SQIVND (reference sequence). CDR3 size: 15 residues. V was trimmed by 1 base and J by 1 base, leaving 9 bases between them. CDR3 DNA sequence: TGTGCCAGTAGTATAGTTCCTGGAGGCACAGATACGCAGTATTTT. This gives the protein CASSIVPGGTDTQYF.